A selection of T cell receptor beta chains follows, all from one sample in a study of beta chain features in type 1 diabetes. Repertoires were generated with immunoSEQ multiplex PCR, while TCRdb's copy carries only in-frame clones and drops some. The sample consists of 400,000 or so clones, over 9% of them appearing once. The sample consisted of central memory CD4+ T cells from blood. The source of these receptors is a man aged 25-40 years with type 1 diabetes. Each CDR3 is given with its conserved first and last residue. A D gene is named only where the DNA matches it firmly. Clone size is given for some rows only: seen once, a few or many times, or a class if the clone is expanded.

V	size	D	length	J	DNA	CDR3
TRBV4-3	few	.	12	TRBJ2-1	TGCGCCAGCAGCCAAGGTCGAGGGGAGCAGTTCTTC	CASSQGRGEQFF
TRBV7-2	few	TRBD2	13	TRBJ2-3	TGTGTCTGCGGGAGGGGACGCACAGATACGCAGTATTTT	CVCGRGRTDTQYF
TRBV7-3	few	TRBD1	15	TRBJ2-5	TGTGCCAGCAGCTATTCGACAGGGGGCTTCGAGACCCAGTACTTC	CASSYSTGGFETQYF
TRBV29-1	.	.	15	TRBJ2-3	TGCAGCGTCATCGTCCTTGGAGGGAGCACAGATACGCAGTATTTT	CSVIVLGGSTDTQYF
TRBV11-2	few	TRBD1	19	TRBJ1-5	TGTGCCAGCAGCTTTAGTAGCGGTAGGATTGACAGGGGACATCAGCCCCAGCATTTT	CASSFSSGRIDRGHQPQHF
TRBV6-1	.	.	15	TRBJ2-7	TGTGCCAGCAGTCCTACGGGGATGTTAGGCTACGAGCAGTACTTC	CASSPTGMLGYEQYF
TRBV7-2	few	TRBD1	15	TRBJ1-2	TGTGCCAGCAGCCAAGTGGGGCAGGGGGACTATGGCTACACCTTC	CASSQVGQGDYGYTF
TRBV5-6	.	.	14	TRBJ2-3	TGTGCCAGCAGCTATAGACAGGTCACAGATACGCAGTATTTT	CASSYRQVTDTQYF
TRBV15	.	.	16	TRBJ1-4	TGTGCCACCAGCCGCCGGGCTATAGGGGGGAATGAAAAACTGTTTTTT	CATSRRAIGGNEKLFF
TRBV6-5	few	TRBD2	15	TRBJ2-3	TGTGCCAGCAGGGTTAGCGGGAGCTACACAGATACGCAGTATTTT	CASRVSGSYTDTQYF
TRBV7-2	few	TRBD1	18	TRBJ2-5	TGTGCCAGCAGCTTGAAAGCAGGGACAGGGAGTATTAGTGAGACCCAGTACTTC	CASSLKAGTGSISETQYF
TRBV11-1	.	TRBD1	15	TRBJ1-2	TGTGCCAGCAGCTCTGGACAGGGTGGCCTCTATGGCTACACCTTC	CASSSGQGGLYGYTF
TRBV19	few	.	19	TRBJ2-6	TGTGCCAGTAGCTTAAGGCCCCTCAATTCTTTCTCTGGGGCCAACGTCCTGACTTTC	CASSLRPLNSFSGANVLTF
TRBV20-1	few	.	10	TRBJ2-5	TGCAGTGCACGCGGGGAGACCCAGTACTTC	CSARGETQYF
TRBV6-1	.	.	13	TRBJ2-7	TGTGCCAGCACCAATAGGTTTAGCTACGAGCAGTACTTC	CASTNRFSYEQYF
TRBV6-6	few	.	15	TRBJ2-7	TGTGCCAGCAGTTCCCCCGGGACACAGGGCTACGAGCAGTACTTC	CASSSPGTQGYEQYF
TRBV6-4	many	.	15	TRBJ2-6	TGTGCCAGCAGTGACAGGTACTCTGGGGCCAACGTCCTGACTTTC	CASSDRYSGANVLTF
TRBV7-9	.	TRBD1	16	TRBJ2-4	TGTGCCAGCAGCTTAGCAGGGGGCTACGTCAAAAACATTCAGTACTTC	CASSLAGGYVKNIQYF
TRBV9	.	TRBD2	16	TRBJ2-1	TGTGCCAGCAGCGCTCCGGGACTACAGGTGCTCAATGAGCAGTTCTTC	CASSAPGLQVLNEQFF
TRBV6-5	.	.	15	TRBJ2-7	TGTGCCAGCAGTTACTCACGGCTCACAGACTACGAGCAGTACTTC	CASSYSRLTDYEQYF
TRBV5-1	few	TRBD2	18	TRBJ2-1	TGCGCCAGCTCCGTGGGCTTGGTCTCAGGACTAGTCTCCAATGAGCAGTTCTTC	CASSVGLVSGLVSNEQFF
TRBV30	.	.	13	TRBJ2-7	TGTGCCTGGGACCGGGACTCCCGGAACGAGCAGTACTTC	CAWDRDSRNEQYF
TRBV4-1	many	TRBD2	17	TRBJ2-7	TGCGCCAGCAGCTCAAGAACGGCGGGAGCTGGATCCTACGAGCAGTACTTC	CASSSRTAGAGSYEQYF
TRBV10-3	many	.	15	TRBJ2-3	TGTGCCATCAGTGAGTCAGCACAGCGCCCAGATACGCAGTATTTT	CAISESAQRPDTQYF
TRBV7-9	.	TRBD2	13	TRBJ2-2	TGTGCCAGCAGCTTAGAGCGGGGGGCGGCGCTGTTTTTT	CASSLERGAALFF
TRBV7-8	few	TRBD1	17	TRBJ1-1	TGTGCCAGCAGCTCCCGACAGGGGAATCAGTGGAACACTGAAGCTTTCTTT	CASSSRQGNQWNTEAFF
TRBV11-2	.	.	13	TRBJ1-3	TGTGCCAGCAGGGCGTCCGCTGGAAACACCATATATTTT	CASRASAGNTIYF
TRBV19	.	TRBD1	14	TRBJ1-1	TGTGCCAGTAGTCTCCAGGGGGACGACACTGAAGCTTTCTTT	CASSLQGDDTEAFF
TRBV6-1	.	.	17	TRBJ1-2	TGTGCCAGCAGTGAAGCGGGCGGGACAAGAGCGTTCTATGGCTACACCTTC	CASSEAGGTRAFYGYTF
TRBV10-1	few	TRBD2	15	TRBJ2-3	TGCGCCAGCAGTGGGACTAGCGGGAGCACAGATACGCAGTATTTT	CASSGTSGSTDTQYF
TRBV4-3	.	TRBD1	15	TRBJ1-1	TGCGCCAGCAGCCAAGATGTACAGGGGGCGAATGAAGCTTTCTTT	CASSQDVQGANEAFF
TRBV7-6	once	.	13	TRBJ2-1	TGTGCCAGCAGCTTAGGGATGGACAATGAGCAGTTCTTC	CASSLGMDNEQFF
TRBV5-5	.	.	11	TRBJ1-1	TGTGCCAGCTTGAGGAACACTGAAGCTTTCTTT	CASLRNTEAFF
TRBV6-5	.	.	15	TRBJ2-1	TGTGCCAGCATTGCCGCCTGGACGGAGCAAGGGGAGCAGTTCTTC	CASIAAWTEQGEQFF
TRBV5-1	few	TRBD2	12	TRBJ2-3	TGCGCCAGCAGCCGACTAGCGGATACGCAGTATTTT	CASSRLADTQYF
TRBV6-1	many	TRBD2	14	TRBJ2-1	TGTGCCAGCAGAAGCCTAGCGGGAGAACCTGAGCAGTTCTTC	CASRSLAGEPEQFF
TRBV28	.	.	13	TRBJ2-3	TGTGCCACGTGCACCAGAGAATCAGATACGCAGTATTTT	CATCTRESDTQYF
TRBV20-1	.	.	11	TRBJ1-1	TGCAGTGCTAGGGTCGGCACTGAAGCTTTCTTT	CSARVGTEAFF
TRBV10-1	many	TRBD1	14	TRBJ1-1	TGCGCCAGCAGTTTACAGGGGAAGGGGACTGAAGCTTTCTTT	CASSLQGKGTEAFF
TRBV11-2	few	TRBD1	14	TRBJ2-7	TGTGCCAGCAGTATAGGGGGCGAGTTCGACGAGCAGTACTTC	CASSIGGEFDEQYF
TRBV10-3	.	.	17	TRBJ2-7	TGTGCCATCAGTGATCCTTCTCGACAGGTCCCCTCCTACGAGCAGTACTTC	CAISDPSRQVPSYEQYF
TRBV5-1	.	.	13	TRBJ1-1	TGCGCCAGCGGAGACATCATGAACACTGAAGCTTTCTTT	CASGDIMNTEAFF
TRBV21-1	.	.	18	TRBJ2-1	TGTGCCAGCAGCAAAGGATTAGGACACCCGTACTCATACAATGAGCAGTTCTTC	CASSKGLGHPYSYNEQFF
TRBV27	few	.	13	TRBJ2-5	TGTGCCAGCAGTTTAAAGGGACGGGGGACCCAGTACTTC	CASSLKGRGTQYF
TRBV11-2	few	TRBD1	16	TRBJ2-3	TGTGCCAGCAGCTTGGGCCGGGACAGGGGAACAGATACGCAGTATTTT	CASSLGRDRGTDTQYF
TRBV2	.	TRBD2	15	TRBJ2-1	TGTGCCAGCAGCGGTAGACTAGCAGCTTACAATGAGCAGTTCTTC	CASSGRLAAYNEQFF
TRBV11-2	few	.	14	TRBJ2-7	TGTGCCAGCAGCCCGGCTCACAGCTCCTACGAGCAGTACTTC	CASSPAHSSYEQYF
TRBV4-3	.	TRBD1	14	TRBJ2-3	TGCGCCAGCAGCCCGGGACAGGGAATGGATACGCAGTATTTT	CASSPGQGMDTQYF
TRBV5-1	.	.	17	TRBJ2-5	TGCGCCAGCAGCTTGGGTCTGGGGCCGACTCCTCAAGAGACCCAGTACTTC	CASSLGLGPTPQETQYF
TRBV6-1	few	TRBD2	16	TRBJ2-1	TGTGCCAGCAGTGACATACTAGCGGGAGGCAATATTGAGCAGTTCTTC	CASSDILAGGNIEQFF